The clone carrying this T cell receptor (beta chain) was found once. The data were obtained in a study of technical replicates of blood from several donors. TCRdb's copy holds only in-frame clones and misses some; the assay was immunoSEQ multiplex PCR. The sample shows 80,000 to 90,000 clones, about 95% of them seen only once. This CDR3 is 21 amino acids long. Germline CDR1 SGDLS, CDR2 YYNGEE. V was cut by 1 base and J by 3 bases, with 28 bases left in between. The receptor comes from a human donor in good health. Input material: T cells isolated from PBMCs. The genes are TRBV9 and TRBJ2-2; TRBD1 is a possible D gene (6 bases). The CDR3 sequence: CASSVPHRQDSAMWDTGELFF. CDR3 nucleotide sequence: TGTGCCAGCAGCGTACCCCACCGCCAGGACAGCGCAATGTGGGACACCGGGGAGCTGTTTTTT.